This T cell receptor beta chain is from a study of T cell repertoires in cytomegalovirus infection. Background on the study: Indications of both CMV infection and matching HLA type were provided by public TCR beta signatures. The study, taken as a whole, reports: Summed frequency of shared TCR beta families picked out CMV carriers who also had the relevant HLA. There were HLA-C-restricted CMV-specific TCR beta clonotypes dominating the ex vivo response.

TCRdb re-analysed the reads in MiXCR, keeping a single row per CDR3 protein. The table includes about 260,000 distinct CDR3 sequences, roughly 9% detected once. The table lists this clonotype with many counts. Its cognate antigen is unknown. From germline, CDR1 is SGHTA and CDR2 FQGNSA. The CDR3 sequence is 14 residues long. Trimming shortened V by 1 base and J by 8 bases, and 12 bases separated the two germline ends. Sequenced: PBMCs. The chain employs TRBV7-2 and TRBJ2-1, with D perhaps TRBD1 (6 bases). The clonotype comes from a human donor in good health (CMV status not recorded). Some clones in this sample may be carry-over from other donors' samples. In DNA form, the CDR3 reads TGTGCCAGCAGCTTAGGTGGTCAGGGGTATGAGCAGTTCTTC. This translates into CASSLGGQGYEQFF.